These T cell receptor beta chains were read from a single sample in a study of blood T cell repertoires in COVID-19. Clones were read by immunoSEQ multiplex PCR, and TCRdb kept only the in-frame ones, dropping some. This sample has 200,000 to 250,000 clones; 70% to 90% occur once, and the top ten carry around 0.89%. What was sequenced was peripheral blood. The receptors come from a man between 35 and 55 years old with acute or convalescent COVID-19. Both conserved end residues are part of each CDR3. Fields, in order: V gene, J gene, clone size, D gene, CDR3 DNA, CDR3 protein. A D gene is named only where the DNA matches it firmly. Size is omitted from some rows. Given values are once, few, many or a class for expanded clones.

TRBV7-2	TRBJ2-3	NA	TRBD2	TGTGCCAGCAGCACGGGACTAGCGGGGGGGTTAGATACGCAGTATTTT	CASSTGLAGGLDTQYF
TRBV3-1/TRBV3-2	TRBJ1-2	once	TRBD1	TGTGCCAGCAGCCTAAGGGACAGTTCGGATGGCTACACCTTC	CASSLRDSSDGYTF
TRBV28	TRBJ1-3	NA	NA	TGTGCCAGCAGTCCGCCTGGGAGTCCGGTTGGAAACACCATATATTTT	CASSPPGSPVGNTIYF
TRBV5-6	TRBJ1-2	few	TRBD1	TGTGCCAGCAGCTTGGGGGCCAGGACAGGCTATGGCTACACCTTC	CASSLGARTGYGYTF
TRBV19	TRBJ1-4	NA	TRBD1	TGTGCCAGTAGTATCGGGACAGGGAATAATGAAAAACTGTTTTTT	CASSIGTGNNEKLFF
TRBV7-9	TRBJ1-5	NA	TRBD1	TGTGCCAGCAGCCCCCGGGACAGTGGACAGCCCCAGCATTTT	CASSPRDSGQPQHF
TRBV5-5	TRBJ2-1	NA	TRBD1	TGTGCCAGCAGCTTCCAGTTCCGGGACAGGGTTAATAACAATGAGCAGTTCTTC	CASSFQFRDRVNNNEQFF
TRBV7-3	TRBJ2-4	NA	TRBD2	TGTGCCAGCAGCACTGGCGGGGGGCCGGGCAACATTCAGTACTTC	CASSTGGGPGNIQYF
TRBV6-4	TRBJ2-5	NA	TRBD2	TGTGCCAGCAGTGACTCACGGGGGGGGCCAGGGGCCCAGTACTTC	CASSDSRGGPGAQYF
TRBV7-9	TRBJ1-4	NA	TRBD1	TGTGCCAGCAGCCGGGACAGGTCCGTGACTAATGAAAAACTGTTTTTT	CASSRDRSVTNEKLFF
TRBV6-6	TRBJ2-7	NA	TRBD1	TGTGCCAGCAGTTACCCGGGACAGGGGCCTGACGAGCAGTACTTC	CASSYPGQGPDEQYF
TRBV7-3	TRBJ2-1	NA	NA	TGTGCCAGCAGCTTCGGACAGGAGCAGTTCTTC	CASSFGQEQFF
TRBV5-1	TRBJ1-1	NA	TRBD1	TGCGCCAGCAGCTTGGGACAGGGGGAGATGAACACTGAAGCTTTCTTT	CASSLGQGEMNTEAFF
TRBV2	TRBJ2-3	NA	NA	TGTGCCAGCCTGGGGGGTACAGATACGCAGTATTTT	CASLGGTDTQYF
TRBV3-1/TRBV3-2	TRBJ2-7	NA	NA	TGTGCCAGCAGCTCCCCTGAGTACGAGCAGTACTTC	CASSSPEYEQYF
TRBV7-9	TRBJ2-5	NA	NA	TGTGCCAGCAGCCTATTAGGGGGGGGAGAGACCCAGTACTTC	CASSLLGGGETQYF
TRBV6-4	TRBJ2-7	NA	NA	TGTGCCAGCACCGGATACTACGTAAGCTCCTACGAGCAGTACTTC	CASTGYYVSSYEQYF
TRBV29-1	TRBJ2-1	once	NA	TGCAGCGTGGGAGGCGGCTCCTACAATGAGCAGTTCTTC	CSVGGGSYNEQFF
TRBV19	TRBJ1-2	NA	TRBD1	TGTGCCAGTAGTCCCTGGGACAGGGGGAACGACTATGGCTACACCTTC	CASSPWDRGNDYGYTF
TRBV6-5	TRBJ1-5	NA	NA	TGTGCCAGCAGTCCTGGGGGGGGCCAGCCCCAGCATTTT	CASSPGGGQPQHF
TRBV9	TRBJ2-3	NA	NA	TGTGCCAGCAGCGAACAGGCTATTAGCACAGATACGCAGTATTTT	CASSEQAISTDTQYF
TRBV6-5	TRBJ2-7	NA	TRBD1	TGTGCCAGCAGGGGGGATTGGGACAGGGGAGACGAGCAGTACTTC	CASRGDWDRGDEQYF
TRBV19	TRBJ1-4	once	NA	TGTGCCAGTACTAGGAAAGCAACTAATGAAAAACTGTTTTTT	CASTRKATNEKLFF
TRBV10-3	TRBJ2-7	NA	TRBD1	TGTGCCACACTGGGACAGGGTAGAAACGAGCAGTACTTC	CATLGQGRNEQYF
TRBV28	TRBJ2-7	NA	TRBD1	TGTGCCAGCAGTTTTGCGGGGGACAGGGGGAACGACTACGAGCAGTACTTC	CASSFAGDRGNDYEQYF
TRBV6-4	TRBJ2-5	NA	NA	TGTGCCAGCAGTGACGAAGAGGCAGGGGCGCCTTATGGGGGAGAGACCCAGTACTTC	CASSDEEAGAPYGGETQYF
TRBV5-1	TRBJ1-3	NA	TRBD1	TGCGCCAGCAGCTCCAGGCCGACAGGGGTTAAGTCTGGAAACACCATATATTTT	CASSSRPTGVKSGNTIYF
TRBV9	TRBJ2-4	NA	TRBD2	TGTGCCAGCAGCATTGGGACTAGCGGGGGTAATCGAGCCATTCAGTACTTC	CASSIGTSGGNRAIQYF
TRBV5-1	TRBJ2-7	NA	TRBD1	TGCGCCAGCAGCGTGGGACAGGGGGCAATAGACGAGCAGTACTTC	CASSVGQGAIDEQYF
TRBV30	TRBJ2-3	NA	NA	TGTGCCTGGAGTCAGGGGATAACGACAGATACGCAGTATTTT	CAWSQGITTDTQYF
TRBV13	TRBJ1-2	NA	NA	TGTGCCAGCAGCTTGGGGCAGTCCAACAATGGCTACACCTTC	CASSLGQSNNGYTF
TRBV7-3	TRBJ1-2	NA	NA	TGTGCCAGCAGCCTAGGCCCGGGGGTATTGGATGGCTACACCTTC	CASSLGPGVLDGYTF
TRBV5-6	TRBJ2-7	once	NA	TGTGCCAGCAGGGCCGGGGGTGAGCAGTACTTC	CASRAGGEQYF
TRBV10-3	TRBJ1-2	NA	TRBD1	TGTGCCATCCGACAGGGGGAAGGCTACACCTTC	CAIRQGEGYTF
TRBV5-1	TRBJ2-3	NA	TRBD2	TGCGCCAGCAGCGGGACTCGACTAGCGGGGGGCGGAGCAGATACGCAGTATTTT	CASSGTRLAGGGADTQYF
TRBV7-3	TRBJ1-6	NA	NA	TGTGCCAGCAGCGCGGGACGGGCCTATTCACCCCTCCACTTT	CASSAGRAYSPLHF
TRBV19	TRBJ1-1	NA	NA	TGTGCCAGTAGTATTTCCCCGTGGGGGGACACTGAAGCTTTCTTT	CASSISPWGDTEAFF
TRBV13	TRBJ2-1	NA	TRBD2	TGTGCCAGCAGCCATCGTTTCGTTGAGACTAGCGGGAGATACAATGAGCAGTTCTTC	CASSHRFVETSGRYNEQFF
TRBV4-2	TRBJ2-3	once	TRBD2	TGTGCCAGCAGCCAAGTGGGGGCTAGCGGGGGGCCAGATACGCAGTATTTT	CASSQVGASGGPDTQYF
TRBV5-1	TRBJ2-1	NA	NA	TGCGCCAGCAGCTGGGGACATAGATCCTCCTACAATGAGCAGTTCTTC	CASSWGHRSSYNEQFF
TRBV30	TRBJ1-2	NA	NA	TGTGCCCAGTCCCAGGAAACCAGATGGGAGGGCTACACCTTC	CAQSQETRWEGYTF
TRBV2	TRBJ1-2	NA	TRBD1	TGTGCCAGCAGTGAACTCTCGGGGACAGGGGTTGGTGGCTACACCTTC	CASSELSGTGVGGYTF
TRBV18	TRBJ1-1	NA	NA	TGTGCCAGCTCACTCTTTCCAGGGGAGAACACTGAAGCTTTCTTT	CASSLFPGENTEAFF
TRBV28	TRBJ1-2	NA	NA	TGTGCCAGCAGCCCACCCACAGGGTATGGTGGCTACACCTTC	CASSPPTGYGGYTF
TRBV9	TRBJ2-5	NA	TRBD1	TGTGCCAGCAGCGTTGGACAGGGGGTGCAAGAGACCCAGTACTTC	CASSVGQGVQETQYF
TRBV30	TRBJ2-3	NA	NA	TGTGCCTGGAGTGTGAGTGATTCTACGCAGTATTTT	CAWSVSDSTQYF
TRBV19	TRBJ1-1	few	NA	TGTGCCAGTAGTATGGGGGCCACAGGAAGCACTGAAGCTTTCTTT	CASSMGATGSTEAFF
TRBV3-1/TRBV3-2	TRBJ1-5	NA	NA	TGTGCCAGCAGCCCATCGCGAGGGCTAAATCAGCCCCAGCATTTT	CASSPSRGLNQPQHF
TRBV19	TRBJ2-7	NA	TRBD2	TGTGCCAGTAGTATCTCCCTAGCGGGGGTCTACGAGCAGTACTTC	CASSISLAGVYEQYF
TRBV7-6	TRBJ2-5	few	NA	TGTGCCAGCAGCTCCTCGACAGGTTTGGAGACCCAGTACTTC	CASSSSTGLETQYF
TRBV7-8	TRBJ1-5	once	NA	TGTGCCAGCATCAACCACAGGGGCAATCAGCCCCAGCATTTT	CASINHRGNQPQHF
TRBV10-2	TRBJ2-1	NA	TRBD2	TGCGCCAGCAGTGAGTTAGCGGGGGGGATATACAATGAGCAGTTCTTC	CASSELAGGIYNEQFF
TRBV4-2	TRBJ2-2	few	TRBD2	TGTGCCAGCAGCCAAGATGGGCTAGCGGGGGACTCGAACACCGGGGAGCTGTTTTTT	CASSQDGLAGDSNTGELFF
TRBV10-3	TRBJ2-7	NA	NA	TGTGCCATCAGTGAATTGGAGGCCGGTTCCTACGAGCAGTACTTC	CAISELEAGSYEQYF
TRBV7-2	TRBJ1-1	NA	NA	TGTGCCAGCAGCCGGACTCCAACCGCGGGGGGGACTGAAGCTTTCTTT	CASSRTPTAGGTEAFF
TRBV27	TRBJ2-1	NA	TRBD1	TGTGCCAGCAGTCCCGGGACAGGAAGCTCCTACAATGAGCAGTTCTTC	CASSPGTGSSYNEQFF
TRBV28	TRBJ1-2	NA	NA	TGTGCCAGCAGTTTATTCCGCCCGCAGGGGAGCTATGGCTACACCTTC	CASSLFRPQGSYGYTF
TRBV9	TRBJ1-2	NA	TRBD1	TGTGCCAGCACCGACAGGGCGTCAGGCTACACCTTC	CASTDRASGYTF